The rows below give T cell receptor beta chains drawn from one sample of a study of cytomegalovirus exposure and HLA in healthy donors. Assay used: immunoSEQ multiplex PCR; TCRdb lists only in-frame clones, some missing. The sample yields tens of thousands of clones, around 85% seen once. Sequencing was done on a sample of PBMCs. All receptors come from a girl under 10 years old in good health and CMV-seropositive. Each CDR3 is given with its conserved first and last residue. Size values are once, few and many counts, or a class for expanded clones, and some rows have none.

J gene,V gene,clone size,CDR3 protein
TRBJ1-5,TRBV19,NA,CASSMAVGGYSNQPQHF
TRBJ2-3,TRBV9,NA,CASSAPGQGVTDTQYF
TRBJ2-1,TRBV7-9,NA,CASSAGHQGEQFF
TRBJ2-2,TRBV11-3,NA,CASSGRGSGELFF
TRBJ1-1,TRBV6-1,once,CASSEVGQGAEAFF
TRBJ2-3,TRBV29-1,NA,CSVYTSNTDTQYF
TRBJ2-4,TRBV14,NA,CASSRTSGSPFQYF
TRBJ1-3,TRBV2,NA,CASGEQGSGNTIYF
TRBJ1-2,TRBV27,NA,CASSVGGARGYTF
TRBJ2-1,TRBV10-3,NA,CAIRDSDEQFF
TRBJ2-5,TRBV18,NA,CASSPEMEETQYF
TRBJ2-3,TRBV25-1,NA,CASSGGSTDTQYF
TRBJ2-1,TRBV30,once,CAWSLLAVSYNEQFF
TRBJ2-1,TRBV4-1,NA,CASSQELYLAGVGNEQFF
TRBJ2-7,TRBV29-1,once,CSVQYRDSFYEQYF
TRBJ1-6,TRBV19,NA,CASSMDWGDSPLHF
TRBJ1-1,TRBV13,few,CASSLGQVTEAFF
TRBJ2-5,TRBV7-9,NA,CASSLDRRWETQYF
TRBJ2-7,TRBV2,NA,CASSRGLALSSYEQYF
TRBJ1-3,TRBV7-2,NA,CASSQGHPGNTIYF
TRBJ2-7,TRBV28,NA,CASSFFGEQYF
TRBJ1-4,TRBV7-9,NA,CASSWDSYGLGEKLFF
TRBJ2-6,TRBV6-4,few,CASSEGTGGTGANVLTF
TRBJ2-2,TRBV6-4,NA,CASSELAGDTGELFF
TRBJ2-1,TRBV6-4,few,CASSDGGLAGGNEQFF
TRBJ1-4,TRBV28,once,CASSLGGGSSEKLFF
TRBJ1-2,TRBV4-1,once,CASSPISTGGNYGYTF
TRBJ1-5,TRBV11-2,NA,CASSLGPHSYSNQPQHF
TRBJ2-7,TRBV28,NA,CASNTGQGFYEQYF
TRBJ1-1,TRBV10-3,NA,CAISARDTVNTEAFF
TRBJ1-5,TRBV4-1,NA,CASSALGQATNQPQHF
TRBJ1-1,TRBV10-1,NA,CASSEQGYTEAFF
TRBJ2-1,TRBV4-2,NA,CASSQDEGEAYNEQFF
TRBJ2-7,TRBV6-6,NA,CASRAGLAGGYEQYF
TRBJ2-7,TRBV30,NA,CAWSTHRGGVSYEQYF
TRBJ2-5,TRBV6-1,NA,CASRPGGGETQYF
TRBJ2-7,TRBV29-1,NA,CSVELSGAGEQYF
TRBJ2-7,TRBV5-4,NA,CASSDRDSIHEQYF
TRBJ2-3,TRBV7-8,NA,CASSFGLVIDTQYF
TRBJ2-1,TRBV15,NA,CATRVQGLNEQFF
TRBJ1-1,TRBV5-6,NA,CASSSLIDGQSTEAFF
TRBJ1-5,TRBV9,NA,CASSVGGAYNQPQHF
TRBJ2-3,TRBV27,NA,CASNEVGDTQYF
TRBJ2-1,TRBV5-5,NA,CASSLRTSGYNEQFF
TRBJ1-1,TRBV5-1,NA,CASSYRAGMNTEAFF
TRBJ2-7,TRBV4-1,NA,CASSQDRWRTGRYEQYF
TRBJ1-2,TRBV11-2,NA,CASSPRQGQGVPNYGYTF
TRBJ1-4,TRBV9,few,CASSVGESELFF
TRBJ2-3,TRBV28,NA,CAIKRGFTDTQYF
TRBJ1-1,TRBV6-5,NA,CASSYFGGVTEAFF
TRBJ1-5,TRBV19,NA,CASRRSVSVNQPQHF
TRBJ1-3,TRBV30,NA,CAWGLLAGNTIYF
TRBJ2-5,TRBV7-9,large,CASSLWGEETQYF
TRBJ2-7,TRBV6-1,NA,CASSGGGREQYF